This TCR beta chain was captured in a study of OX40 agonist ivuxolimab in advanced cancers. The overall study: Patients were infused with ivuxolimab every 2 weeks at 0.01 to 10 mg/kg. Patients achieving partial responses numbered three: one hepatocellular carcinoma case and two cutaneous melanoma cases.

Regarding the study as a whole: The specificity for antigen of the expanded peripheral T cells was not determined.

Using immunoSEQ multiplex PCR, the repertoire was profiled, and TCRdb retains in-frame clones only, with some absent. The sample lists some 30,000 clones, around 92% occurring once. Germline loops: CDR1 MGHRA, CDR2 YSYEKL. The CDR3 has 15 residues. V lost 4 bases and J lost 2; bases outside the gene matches: 3. Turning to this clone: Its antigen is as yet unknown.

J is TRBJ2-7 and V is TRBV4-1, with 12 positions matching TRBD2. This sequence was found in an adult with an advanced solid tumor such as melanoma, head and neck, liver or kidney cancer. Sequenced here: CD4+ or CD8+ T cells sorted from blood, sampled in a trial of the OX40 agonist ivuxolimab. CDR3: CASSPRLAGAYEQYF. Here the CDR3 DNA reads TGCGCCAGCAGCCCCCGACTAGCGGGGGCCTACGAGCAGTACTTC.